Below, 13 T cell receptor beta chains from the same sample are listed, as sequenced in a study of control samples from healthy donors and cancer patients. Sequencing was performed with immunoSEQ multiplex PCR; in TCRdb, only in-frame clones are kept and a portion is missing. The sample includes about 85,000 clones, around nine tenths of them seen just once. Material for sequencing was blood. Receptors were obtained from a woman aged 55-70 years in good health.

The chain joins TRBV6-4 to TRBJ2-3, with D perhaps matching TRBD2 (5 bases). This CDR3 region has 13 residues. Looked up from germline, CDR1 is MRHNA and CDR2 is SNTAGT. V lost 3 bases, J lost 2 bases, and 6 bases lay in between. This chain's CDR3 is CASSERDTDTQYF. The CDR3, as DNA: TGTGCCAGCAGTGAACGGGACACAGATACGCAGTATTTT.

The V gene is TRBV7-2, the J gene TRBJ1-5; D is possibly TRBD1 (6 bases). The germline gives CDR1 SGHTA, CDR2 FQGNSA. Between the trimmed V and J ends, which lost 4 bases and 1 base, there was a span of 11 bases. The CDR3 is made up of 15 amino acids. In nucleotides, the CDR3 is TGTGCCAGCAGCTCACAGGGCACGAGCAATCAGCCCCAGCATTTT. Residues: CASSSQGTSNQPQHF.

CDR3 DNA: TGTGCCAGCAGCCAAGTTCAAGACAGGAACTATGGCTACACCTTC. It specifies CASSQVQDRNYGYTF. The chain joins TRBV4-2 to TRBJ1-2, with D possibly matching TRBD1 (6 bases). The germline V and J ends were trimmed by 1 base and 2 bases, with 11 bases remaining between them. CDR1 LGHNA and CDR2 YNFKEQ come from the germline V gene. This CDR3 spans 15 amino acids.

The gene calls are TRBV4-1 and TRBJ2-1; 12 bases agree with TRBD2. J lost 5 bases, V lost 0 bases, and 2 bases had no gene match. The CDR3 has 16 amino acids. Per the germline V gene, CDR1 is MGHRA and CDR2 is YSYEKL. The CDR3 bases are TGCGCCAGCAGCCAAGAGACTAGCGGGAGAGACAATGAGCAGTTCTTC. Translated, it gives CASSQETSGRDNEQFF.

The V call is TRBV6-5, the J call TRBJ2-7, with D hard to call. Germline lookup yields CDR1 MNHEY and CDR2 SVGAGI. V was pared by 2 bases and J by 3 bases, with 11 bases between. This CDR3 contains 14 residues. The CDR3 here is CASSYRLNFYEQYF. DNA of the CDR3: TGTGCCAGCAGTTACCGCCTGAACTTCTACGAGCAGTACTTC.

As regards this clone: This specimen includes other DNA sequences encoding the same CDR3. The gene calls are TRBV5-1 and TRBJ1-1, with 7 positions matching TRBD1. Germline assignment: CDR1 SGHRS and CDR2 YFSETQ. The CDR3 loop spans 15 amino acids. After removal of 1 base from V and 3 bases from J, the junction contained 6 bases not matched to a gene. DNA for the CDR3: TGCGCCAGCAGCTTGATCCCAGGGGGGGACACTGAAGCTTTCTTT. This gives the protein CASSLIPGGDTEAFF.

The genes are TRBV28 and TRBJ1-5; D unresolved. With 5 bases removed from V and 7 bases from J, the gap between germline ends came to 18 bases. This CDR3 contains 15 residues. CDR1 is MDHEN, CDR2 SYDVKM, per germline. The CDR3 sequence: CASSRPIGRGQPQHF. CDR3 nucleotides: TGTGCCAGCAGTCGCCCTATCGGACGAGGACAGCCCCAGCATTTT. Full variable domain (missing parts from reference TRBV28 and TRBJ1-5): DVKVTQSSRYLVKRTGEKVFLECVQDMDHENMFWYRQDPGLGLRLIYFSYDVKMKEKGDIPEGYSVSREKKERFSLILESASTNQTSMYLCASSRPIGRGQPQHFGDGTRLSIL.

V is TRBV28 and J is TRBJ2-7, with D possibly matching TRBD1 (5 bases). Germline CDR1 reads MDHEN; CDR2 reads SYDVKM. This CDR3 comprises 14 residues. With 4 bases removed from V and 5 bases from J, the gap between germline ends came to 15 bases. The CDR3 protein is CASSSGASLDEQYF. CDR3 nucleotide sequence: TGTGCCAGCAGTTCTGGGGCCAGCCTAGACGAGCAGTACTTC.

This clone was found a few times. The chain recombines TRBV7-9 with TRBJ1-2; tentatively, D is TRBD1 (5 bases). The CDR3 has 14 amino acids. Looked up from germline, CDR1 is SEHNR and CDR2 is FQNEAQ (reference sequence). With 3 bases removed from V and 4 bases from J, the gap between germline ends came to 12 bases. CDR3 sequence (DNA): TGTGCCAGCAGCTTCGGGCAGGGCGGCTATGGCTACACCTTC. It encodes CASSFGQGGYGYTF.

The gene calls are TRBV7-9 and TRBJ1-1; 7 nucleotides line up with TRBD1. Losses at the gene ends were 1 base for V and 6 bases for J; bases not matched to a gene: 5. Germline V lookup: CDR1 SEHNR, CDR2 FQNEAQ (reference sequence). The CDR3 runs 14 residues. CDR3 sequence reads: CASSLVGTVSEAFF. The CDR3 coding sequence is TGTGCCAGCAGCTTAGTCGGGACAGTATCTGAAGCTTTCTTT.

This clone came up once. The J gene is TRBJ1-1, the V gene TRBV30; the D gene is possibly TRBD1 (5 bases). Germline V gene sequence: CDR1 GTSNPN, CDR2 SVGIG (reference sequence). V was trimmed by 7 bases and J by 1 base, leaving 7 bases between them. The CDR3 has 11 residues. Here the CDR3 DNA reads TGTGCCTTCGGACAGAACACTGAAGCTTTCTTT. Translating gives CAFGQNTEAFF.

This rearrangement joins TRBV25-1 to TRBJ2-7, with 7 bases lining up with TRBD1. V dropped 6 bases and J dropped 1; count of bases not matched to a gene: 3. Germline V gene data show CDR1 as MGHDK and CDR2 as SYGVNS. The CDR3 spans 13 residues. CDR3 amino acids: CASRGGASYEQYF. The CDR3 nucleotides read TGTGCCAGCAGAGGGGGCGCTTCCTACGAGCAGTACTTC.

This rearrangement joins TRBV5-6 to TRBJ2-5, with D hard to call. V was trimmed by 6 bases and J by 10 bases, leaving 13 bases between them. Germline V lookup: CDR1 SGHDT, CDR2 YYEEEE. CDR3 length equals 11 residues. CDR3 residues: CASKLGIDQYF. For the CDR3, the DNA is TGTGCCAGCAAGCTAGGGATAGACCAGTACTTC.